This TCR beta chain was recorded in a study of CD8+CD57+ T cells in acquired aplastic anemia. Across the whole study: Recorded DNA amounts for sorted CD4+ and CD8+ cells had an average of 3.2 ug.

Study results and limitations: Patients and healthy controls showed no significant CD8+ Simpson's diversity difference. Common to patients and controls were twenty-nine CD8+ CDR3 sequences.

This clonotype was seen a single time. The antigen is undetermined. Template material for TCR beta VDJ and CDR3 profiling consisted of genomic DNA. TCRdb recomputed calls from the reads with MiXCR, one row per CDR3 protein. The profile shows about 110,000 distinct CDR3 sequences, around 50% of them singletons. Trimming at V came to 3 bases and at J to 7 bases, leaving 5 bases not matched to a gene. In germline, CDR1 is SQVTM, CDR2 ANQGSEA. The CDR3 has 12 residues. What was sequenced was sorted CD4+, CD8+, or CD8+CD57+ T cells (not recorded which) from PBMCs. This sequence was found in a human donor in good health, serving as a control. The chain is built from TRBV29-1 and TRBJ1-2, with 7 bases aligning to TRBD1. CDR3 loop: CSVDRQGGGYTF. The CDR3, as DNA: TGCAGCGTTGATCGGCAGGGGGGTGGCTACACCTTC.